Following are 9 T cell receptor beta chains from one sample sequenced in a study of response to subunit inactivated influenza vaccine. TCRdb itself ran the RT-PCR reads through MiXCR, one entry per CDR3 protein. The top ten hold around a tenth of the sample, which has about 650,000 distinct CDR3 sequences, approximately 14% seen once. Sample: PBMCs from blood, taken 11 to 12 days after vaccination. The receptors come from a man aged 45-60 years who received an inactivated influenza vaccine.

The chain recombines TRBV11-2 with TRBJ2-1; 8 nucleotides align to TRBD2. Trimming at V came to 6 bases and at J to 9 bases, leaving 25 bases not matched to a gene. The CDR3 spans 19 residues. The germline V gene encodes CDR1 SGHAT and CDR2 FQNNGV. In DNA form, the CDR3 reads TGTGCCAGCAGGTCGCCGCGGGTCGCGGGGGGTGGTAGCGGTCGTGAGCAGTTCTTC. Translation gives CASRSPRVAGGGSGREQFF. The full variable domain, its missing parts supplied by reference TRBV11-2 and TRBJ2-1, is EAGVAQSPRYKIIEKRQSVAFWCNPISGHATLYWYQQILGQGPKLLIQFQNNGVVDDSQLPKDRFSAERLKGVDSTLKIQPAKLEDSAVYLCASRSPRVAGGGSGREQFFGPGTRLTVL.

This clonotype has only a few counts. The rearrangement links TRBV12-3 or TRBV12-4 to TRBJ2-3; TRBD2 matches 8 bases. V gave up 4 bases and J gave up 0 bases; unmatched junction bases: 6. The CDR3 has 16 amino acids. This CDR3 is CASSWGGRYSTDTQYF. As DNA, the CDR3 is TGTGCCAGCAGTTGGGGCGGGAGGTACAGCACAGATACGCAGTATTTT.

This clonotype was counted between two and nine times. The chain combines TRBV9 with TRBJ2-1, with D possibly matching TRBD2 (5 bases). V lost 4 bases, J lost 8 bases, and 7 bases lay in between. Germline loops: CDR1 SGDLS, CDR2 YYNGEE. The CDR3 has 11 residues. CDR3 bases: TGTGCCAGCAGCATCGGGGATGAGCAGTTCTTC. It translates to CASSIGDEQFF. The complete variable domain, with remaining parts taken from reference TRBV9 and TRBJ2-1, reads DSGVTQTPKHLITATGQRVTLRCSPRSGDLSVYWYQQSLDQGLQFLIQYYNGEERAKGNILERFSAQQFPDLHSELNLSSLELGDSALYFCASSIGDEQFFGPGTRLTVL.

The J gene is TRBJ2-7, the V gene TRBV7-6, with D maybe TRBD2 (6 bases). V was shortened by 2 bases and J by 5 bases, with 19 bases between the two germline ends. CDR3 length: 16 amino acids. Germline CDR1 and CDR2: SGHVS and FNYEAQ. The CDR3 here is CASSLKIWTNHDEQYF. Here the CDR3 DNA reads TGTGCCAGCAGCTTAAAGATCTGGACTAACCACGACGAGCAGTACTTC. Filled out from reference TRBV7-6 and TRBJ2-7, the complete variable domain reads GAGVSQSPRYKVTKRGQDVALRCDPISGHVSLYWYRQALGQGPEFLTYFNYEAQQDKSGLPNDRFSAERPEGSISTLTIQRTEQRDSAMYRCASSLKIWTNHDEQYFGPGTRLTVT.

This clonotype was counted between two and nine times. This sequence joins TRBV6-1 and TRBJ2-7, with D possibly being TRBD1 or TRBD2 (5 bases each). The CDR3 is 15 residues long. Trimming removed 5 bases from V and 1 base from J, with 15 bases in between. Germline V gene data show CDR1 as MNHNS and CDR2 as SASEGT. The CDR3 DNA is TGTGCCAGCAGTCTTACCCGGGACGGTTCCTACGAGCAGTACTTC. Encoded protein: CASSLTRDGSYEQYF.

The V call is TRBV5-1, the J call TRBJ1-1, with D tentatively TRBD1 (5 bases). CDR1 is SGHRS and CDR2 is YFSETQ in the germline V gene. The CDR3 has 16 residues. Trimming took off 4 bases at V and 1 base at J, with 17 bases between the two ends. The CDR3 spells CASSLGYGAQNTEAFF. Here the CDR3 DNA reads TGCGCCAGCAGCCTAGGGTACGGGGCCCAGAACACTGAAGCTTTCTTT.

This chain uses TRBV12-3 or TRBV12-4 with TRBJ2-5; TRBD2 matches at 7 bases. J lost 6 bases, V lost 0 bases, and 4 bases had no gene match. This CDR3 has 14 amino acids. The CDR3 DNA is TGTGCCAGCAGTTTAGCGGGAGGGCGGAAGACCCAGTACTTC. This codes for CASSLAGGRKTQYF.

This clonotype was counted a few times. V gene TRBV28 combines with J gene TRBJ1-6; D gene unclear. Between the trimmed V and J ends, which lost 5 bases and 7 bases, there was a span of 12 bases. This CDR3 spans 14 amino acids. CDR1 is MDHEN and CDR2 is SYDVKM in the germline V gene. In nucleotides, the CDR3 is TGTGCCAGCAGTCAAGGCGCCAGGAATTCACCCCTCCACTTT. Its protein is CASSQGARNSPLHF. Combining the CDR3 with reference TRBV28 and TRBJ1-6 gives the whole variable domain DVKVTQSSRYLVKRTGEKVFLECVQDMDHENMFWYRQDPGLGLRLIYFSYDVKMKEKGDIPEGYSVSREKKERFSLILESASTNQTSMYLCASSQGARNSPLHFGNGTRLTVT.

The chain couples TRBV7-8 to TRBJ1-1, with D possibly TRBD1 on 5 matching bases. The ends were cut back, 5 bases at V and 3 bases at J, with 13 bases in the middle. The CDR3 has 14 amino acids. Germline loops: CDR1 SGHVS, CDR2 FQNEAQ. The CDR3 sequence is CASSGGEVHTEAFF. CDR3 nucleotide sequence: TGTGCCAGCAGCGGAGGGGAAGTTCACACTGAAGCTTTCTTT.